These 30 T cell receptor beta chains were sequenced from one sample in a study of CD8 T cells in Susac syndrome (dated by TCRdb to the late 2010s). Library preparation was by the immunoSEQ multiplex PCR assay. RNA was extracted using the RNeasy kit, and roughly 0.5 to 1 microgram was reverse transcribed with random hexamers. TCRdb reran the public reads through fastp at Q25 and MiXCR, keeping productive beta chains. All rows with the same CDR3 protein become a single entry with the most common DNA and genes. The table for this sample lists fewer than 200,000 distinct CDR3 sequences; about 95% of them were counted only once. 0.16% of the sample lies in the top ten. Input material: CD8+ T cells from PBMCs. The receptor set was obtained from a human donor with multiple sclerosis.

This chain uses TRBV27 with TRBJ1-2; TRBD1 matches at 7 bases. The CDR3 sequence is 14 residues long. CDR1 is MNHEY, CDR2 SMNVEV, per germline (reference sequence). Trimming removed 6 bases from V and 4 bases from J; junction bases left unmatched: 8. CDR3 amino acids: CASSSTGQIYGYTF. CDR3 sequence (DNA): TGTGCCAGCAGCTCAACGGGACAGATCTATGGCTACACCTTC.

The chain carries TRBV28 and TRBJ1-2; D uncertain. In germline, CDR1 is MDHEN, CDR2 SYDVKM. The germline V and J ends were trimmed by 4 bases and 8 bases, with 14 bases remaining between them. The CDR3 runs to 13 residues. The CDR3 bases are TGTGCCAGCAGTTCCGCGGAGGGAAGGGGCTACACCTTC. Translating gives CASSSAEGRGYTF.

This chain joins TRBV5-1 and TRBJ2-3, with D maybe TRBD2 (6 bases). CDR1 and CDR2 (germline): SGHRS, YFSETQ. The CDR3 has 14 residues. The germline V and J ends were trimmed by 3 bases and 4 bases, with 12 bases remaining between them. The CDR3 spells CASSWGVSPDTQYF. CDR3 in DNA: TGCGCCAGCAGCTGGGGGGTTAGCCCAGATACGCAGTATTTT.

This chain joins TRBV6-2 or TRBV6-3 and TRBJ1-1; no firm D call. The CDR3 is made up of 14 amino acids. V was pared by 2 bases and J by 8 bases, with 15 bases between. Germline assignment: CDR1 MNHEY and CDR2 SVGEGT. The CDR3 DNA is TGTGCCAGCAGTTACCCCGAGAGGTGGTCGGAAGCTTTCTTT. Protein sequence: CASSYPERWSEAFF.

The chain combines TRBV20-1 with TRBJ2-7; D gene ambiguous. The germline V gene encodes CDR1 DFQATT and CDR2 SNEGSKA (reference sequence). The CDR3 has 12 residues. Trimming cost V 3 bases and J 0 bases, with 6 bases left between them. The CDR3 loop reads CSASGPSYEQYF. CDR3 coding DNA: TGCAGTGCTAGCGGTCCCTCCTACGAGCAGTACTTC.

CDR3 amino acids: CASSSYRGETQYF. The CDR3 bases are TGTGCCAGCAGCTCATACAGAGGAGAGACCCAGTACTTC. The chain joins TRBV11-2 to TRBJ2-5; the D is unclear. From germline, CDR1 is SGHAT and CDR2 FQNNGV. The V gene lost 4 bases and the J gene lost 4 bases, with 10 bases spanning the gap. The CDR3 totals 13 residues.

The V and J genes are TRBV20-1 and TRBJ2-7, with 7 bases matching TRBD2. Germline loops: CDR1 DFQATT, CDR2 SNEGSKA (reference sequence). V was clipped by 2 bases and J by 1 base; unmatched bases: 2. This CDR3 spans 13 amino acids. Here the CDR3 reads CSARSRESYEQYF. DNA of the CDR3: TGCAGTGCTAGATCGCGGGAGTCCTACGAGCAGTACTTC.

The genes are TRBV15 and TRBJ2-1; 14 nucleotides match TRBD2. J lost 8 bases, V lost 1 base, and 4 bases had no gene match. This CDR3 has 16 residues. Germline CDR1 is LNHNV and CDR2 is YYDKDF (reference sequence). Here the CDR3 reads CATSRGTSGGRDEQFF. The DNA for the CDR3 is TGTGCCACCAGCAGAGGGACTAGCGGGGGGCGCGATGAGCAGTTCTTC.

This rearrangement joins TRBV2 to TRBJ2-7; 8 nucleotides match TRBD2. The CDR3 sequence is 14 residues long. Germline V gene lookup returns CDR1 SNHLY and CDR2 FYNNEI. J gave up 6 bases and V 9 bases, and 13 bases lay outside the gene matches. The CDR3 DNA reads TGTGCCAGGAAAGCTTTAGCGGGGTTGTCCGAGCAGTACTTC. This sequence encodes CARKALAGLSEQYF.

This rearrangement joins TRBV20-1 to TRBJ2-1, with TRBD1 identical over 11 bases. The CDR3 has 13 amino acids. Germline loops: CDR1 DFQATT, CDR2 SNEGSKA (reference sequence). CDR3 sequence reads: CSPRGQGVAEQFF. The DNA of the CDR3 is TGCAGCCCACGGGGACAGGGGGTCGCTGAGCAGTTCTTC.

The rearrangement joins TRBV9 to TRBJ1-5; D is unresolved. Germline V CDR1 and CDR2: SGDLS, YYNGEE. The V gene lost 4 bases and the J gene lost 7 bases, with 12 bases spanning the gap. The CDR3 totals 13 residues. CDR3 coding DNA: TGTGCCAGCAGCAAGTGGGAGGGACAGCCCCAGCATTTT. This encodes CASSKWEGQPQHF.

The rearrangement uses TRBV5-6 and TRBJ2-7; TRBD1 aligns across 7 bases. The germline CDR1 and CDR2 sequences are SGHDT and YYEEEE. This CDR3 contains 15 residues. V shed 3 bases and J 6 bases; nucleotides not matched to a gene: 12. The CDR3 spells CASSSDRLPLGEQYF. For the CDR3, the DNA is TGTGCCAGCAGCTCGGACAGGTTGCCTCTCGGCGAGCAGTACTTC.

This CDR3 is CASSQEGWAHEQYF. The CDR3 nucleotides are TGTGCCAGCAGCCAAGAAGGTTGGGCCCACGAGCAGTACTTC. The chain employs TRBV14 and TRBJ2-7; D gene ambiguous. The germline V and J ends were trimmed by 0 bases and 5 bases, with 11 bases remaining between them. Germline CDR1 reads SGHDN; CDR2 reads FVKESK. This CDR3 contains 14 residues.

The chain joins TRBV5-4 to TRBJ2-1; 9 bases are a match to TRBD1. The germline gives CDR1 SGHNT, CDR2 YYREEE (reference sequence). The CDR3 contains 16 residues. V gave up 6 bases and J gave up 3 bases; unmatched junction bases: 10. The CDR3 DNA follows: TGTGCCAGCACGCCGACGACAGGGGGATTCTACAATGAGCAGTTCTTC. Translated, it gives CASTPTTGGFYNEQFF.

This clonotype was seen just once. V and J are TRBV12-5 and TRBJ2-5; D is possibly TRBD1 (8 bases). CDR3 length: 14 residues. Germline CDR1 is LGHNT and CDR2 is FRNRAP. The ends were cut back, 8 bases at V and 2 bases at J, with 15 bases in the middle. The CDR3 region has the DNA TGTGCTAGTAGGGAGGGACAGGATCAAGAGACCCAGTACTTC. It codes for CASREGQDQETQYF. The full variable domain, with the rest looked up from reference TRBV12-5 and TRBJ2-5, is DARVTQTPRHKVTEMGQEVTMRCQPILGHNTVFWYRQTMMQGLELLAYFRNRAPLDDSGMPKDRFSAEMPDATLATLKIQPSEPRDSAVYFCASREGQDQETQYFGPGTRLLVL.

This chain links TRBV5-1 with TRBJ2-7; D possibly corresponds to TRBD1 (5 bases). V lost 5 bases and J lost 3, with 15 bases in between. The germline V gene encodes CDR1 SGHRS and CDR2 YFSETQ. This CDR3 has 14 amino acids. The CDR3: CASSPDSAIYEQYF. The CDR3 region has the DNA TGCGCCAGCAGTCCCGACAGTGCCATCTACGAGCAGTACTTC.

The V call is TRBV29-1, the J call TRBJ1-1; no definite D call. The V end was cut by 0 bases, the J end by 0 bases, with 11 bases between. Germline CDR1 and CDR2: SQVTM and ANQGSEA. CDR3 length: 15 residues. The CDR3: CSVEDLAAMNTEAFF. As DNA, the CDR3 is TGCAGCGTTGAAGATCTGGCAGCGATGAACACTGAAGCTTTCTTT.

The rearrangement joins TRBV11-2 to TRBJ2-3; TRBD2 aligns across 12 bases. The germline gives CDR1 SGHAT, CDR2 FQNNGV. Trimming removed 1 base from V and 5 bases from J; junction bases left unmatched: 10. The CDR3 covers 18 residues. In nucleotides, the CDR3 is TGTGCCAGCAGCTTAGCCAATCTAGCGGGAGGGCGTCTAGATACGCAGTATTTT. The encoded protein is CASSLANLAGGRLDTQYF.

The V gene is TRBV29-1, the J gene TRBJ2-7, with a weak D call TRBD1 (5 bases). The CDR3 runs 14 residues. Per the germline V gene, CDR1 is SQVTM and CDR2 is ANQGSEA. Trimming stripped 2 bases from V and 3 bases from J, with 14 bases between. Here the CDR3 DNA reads TGCAGCGTTGAATTGGAAGGGGCCGGCTACGAGCAGTACTTC. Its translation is CSVELEGAGYEQYF.

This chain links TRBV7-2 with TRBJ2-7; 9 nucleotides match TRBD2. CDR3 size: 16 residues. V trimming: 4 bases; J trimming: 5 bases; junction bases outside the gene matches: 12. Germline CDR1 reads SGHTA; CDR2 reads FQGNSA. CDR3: CASSSPWREGHNEQYF. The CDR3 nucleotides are TGTGCCAGCAGCTCTCCCTGGCGGGAGGGCCACAACGAGCAGTACTTC.

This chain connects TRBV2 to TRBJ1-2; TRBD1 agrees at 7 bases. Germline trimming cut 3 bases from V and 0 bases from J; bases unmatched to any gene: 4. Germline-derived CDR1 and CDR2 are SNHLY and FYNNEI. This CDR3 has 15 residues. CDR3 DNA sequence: TGTGCCAGCAGTGACCGACAGGGTTCTAACTATGGCTACACCTTC. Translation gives CASSDRQGSNYGYTF. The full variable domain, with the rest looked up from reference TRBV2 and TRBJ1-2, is EPEVTQTPSHQVTQMGQEVILRCVPISNHLYFYWYRQILGQKVEFLVSFYNNEISEKSEIFDDQFSVERPDGSNFTLKIRSTKLEDSAMYFCASSDRQGSNYGYTFGSGTRLTVV.

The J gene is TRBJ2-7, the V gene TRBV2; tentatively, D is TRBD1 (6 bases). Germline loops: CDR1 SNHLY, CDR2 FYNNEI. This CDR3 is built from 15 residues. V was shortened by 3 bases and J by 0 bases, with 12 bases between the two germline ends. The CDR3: CASSDGQPYSYEQYF. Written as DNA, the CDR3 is TGTGCCAGCAGTGACGGACAGCCCTACTCCTACGAGCAGTACTTC.

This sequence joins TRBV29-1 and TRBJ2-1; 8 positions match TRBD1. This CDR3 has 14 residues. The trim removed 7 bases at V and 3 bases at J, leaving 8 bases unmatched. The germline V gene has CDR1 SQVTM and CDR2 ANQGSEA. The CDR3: CSGQGTPYYNEQFF. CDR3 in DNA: TGCAGCGGACAGGGGACACCGTACTACAATGAGCAGTTCTTC.

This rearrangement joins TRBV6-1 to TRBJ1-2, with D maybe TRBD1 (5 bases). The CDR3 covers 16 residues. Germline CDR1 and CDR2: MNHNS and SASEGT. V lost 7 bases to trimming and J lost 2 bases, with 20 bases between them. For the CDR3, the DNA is TGTGCCAGCACCCTCAACACGGGGGTACTGAACTATGGCTACACCTTC. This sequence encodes CASTLNTGVLNYGYTF.

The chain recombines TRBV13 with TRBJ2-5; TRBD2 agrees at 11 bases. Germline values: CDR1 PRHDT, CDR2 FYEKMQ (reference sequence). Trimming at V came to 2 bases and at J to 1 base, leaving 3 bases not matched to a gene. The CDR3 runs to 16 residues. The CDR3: CASSLRLAGTQETQYF. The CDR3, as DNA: TGTGCCAGCAGCTTACGACTAGCGGGGACCCAAGAGACCCAGTACTTC. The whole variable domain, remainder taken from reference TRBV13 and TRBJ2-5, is AAGVIQSPRHLIKEKRETATLKCYPIPRHDTVYWYQQGPGQDPQFLISFYEKMQSDKGSIPDRFSAQQFSDYHSELNMSSLELGDSALYFCASSLRLAGTQETQYFGPGTRLLVL.

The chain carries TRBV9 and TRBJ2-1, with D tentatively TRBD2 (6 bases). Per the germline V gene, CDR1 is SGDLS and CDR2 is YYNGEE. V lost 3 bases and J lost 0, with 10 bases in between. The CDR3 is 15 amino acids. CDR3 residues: CASSAWEVSYNEQFF. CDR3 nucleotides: TGTGCCAGCAGCGCCTGGGAGGTCTCCTACAATGAGCAGTTCTTC. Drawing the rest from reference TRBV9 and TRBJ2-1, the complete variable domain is DSGVTQTPKHLITATGQRVTLRCSPRSGDLSVYWYQQSLDQGLQFLIQYYNGEERAKGNILERFSAQQFPDLHSELNLSSLELGDSALYFCASSAWEVSYNEQFFGPGTRLTVL.

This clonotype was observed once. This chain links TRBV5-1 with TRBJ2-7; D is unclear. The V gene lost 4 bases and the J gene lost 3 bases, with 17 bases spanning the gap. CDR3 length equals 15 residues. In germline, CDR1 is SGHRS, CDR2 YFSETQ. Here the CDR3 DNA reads TGCGCCAGCAGCCCCTTCTCCCCGCCCTTCTACGAGCAGTACTTC. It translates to CASSPFSPPFYEQYF.

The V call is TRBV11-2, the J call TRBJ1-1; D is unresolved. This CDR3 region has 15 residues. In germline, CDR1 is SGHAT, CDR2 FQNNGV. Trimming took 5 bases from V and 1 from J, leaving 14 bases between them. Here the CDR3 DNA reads TGTGCCAGCAGCGTTTACCGGGTAACGAACACTGAAGCTTTCTTT. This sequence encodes CASSVYRVTNTEAFF.

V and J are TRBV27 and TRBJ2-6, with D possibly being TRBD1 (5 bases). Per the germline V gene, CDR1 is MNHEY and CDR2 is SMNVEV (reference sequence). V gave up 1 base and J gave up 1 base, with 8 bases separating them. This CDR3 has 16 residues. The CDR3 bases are TGTGCCAGCAGTTTATATTCAGGGTCTGGGGCCAACGTCCTGACTTTC. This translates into CASSLYSGSGANVLTF.

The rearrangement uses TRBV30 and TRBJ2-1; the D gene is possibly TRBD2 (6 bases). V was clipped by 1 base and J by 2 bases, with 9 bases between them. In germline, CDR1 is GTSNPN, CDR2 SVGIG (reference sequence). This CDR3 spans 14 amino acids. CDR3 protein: CAWSGAGAYNEQFF. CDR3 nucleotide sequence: TGTGCCTGGAGTGGAGCGGGCGCCTACAATGAGCAGTTCTTC.